A selection of T cell receptor beta chains follows, all from one sample in a study of blood T cell repertoires in COVID-19. Generated by immunoSEQ multiplex PCR, the TCRdb table keeps only in-frame clones and is missing some. This table has roughly 200,000 clones, 86% appearing once. Source material: peripheral blood. The receptors come from a young woman with active or convalescent COVID-19. Each CDR3 is given with its conserved first and last residue. The D gene is left open where the match is weak.

v_gene	j_gene	d_gene	CDR3nt	CDR3aa
TRBV20-1	TRBJ2-5	TRBD2	TGCAGTGCTACCGGGGGGTTAACCCAGTACTTC	CSATGGLTQYF
TRBV5-4	TRBJ2-5	TRBD2	TGTGCCAGCAGCCCTAAAGGAGCCAAAGCGGGAGTTTTTCGAGAGACCCAGTACTTC	CASSPKGAKAGVFRETQYF
TRBV29-1	TRBJ2-3	TRBD2	TGCAGCGTTCGGGGGAGGGCAGATACGCAGTATTTT	CSVRGRADTQYF
TRBV5-4	TRBJ2-7	NA	TGTGCCAGCAGCACCCGGGACACCCTTTCCTACGAGCAGTACTTC	CASSTRDTLSYEQYF
TRBV19	TRBJ2-7	NA	TGTGCCAGTAGTATCCAGCCGTCGGGATCCCCCTACGAGCAGTACTTC	CASSIQPSGSPYEQYF
TRBV6-1	TRBJ1-6	TRBD1	TGTGCCAGCAGTGAAGAAGGGGACAGTCCTTCCCTCAGAGCACCCCTCCACTTT	CASSEEGDSPSLRAPLHF
TRBV11-2	TRBJ2-1	TRBD1	TGTGCCAGCAGCTTAGGAGGGGGCCTGAGCTCCTACAATGAGCAGTTCTTC	CASSLGGGLSSYNEQFF
TRBV5-1	TRBJ2-1	TRBD1	TGCGCCAGCAGCTCGGGACAGGGGAGCTACAATGAGCAGTTCTTC	CASSSGQGSYNEQFF
TRBV14	TRBJ2-7	NA	TGTGCCAGCAGCCCCATGTTTGTTATGGGGTCGGGAGAGCAGTACTTC	CASSPMFVMGSGEQYF
TRBV5-5	TRBJ1-2	TRBD1	TGTGCCAGCAGCTTTATGGGGACAGCTAACTATGGCTACACCTTC	CASSFMGTANYGYTF